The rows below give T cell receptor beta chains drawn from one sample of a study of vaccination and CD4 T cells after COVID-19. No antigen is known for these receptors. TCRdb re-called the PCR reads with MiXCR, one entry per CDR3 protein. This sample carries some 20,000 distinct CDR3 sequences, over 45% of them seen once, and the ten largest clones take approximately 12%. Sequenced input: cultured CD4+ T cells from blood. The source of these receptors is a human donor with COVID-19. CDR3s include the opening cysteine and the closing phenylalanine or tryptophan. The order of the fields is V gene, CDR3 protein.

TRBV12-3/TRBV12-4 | CASSSPGTGGKGGYTF
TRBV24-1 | CATSGNRVGTEAFF
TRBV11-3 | CASRSYRPGTGSASKNIQYF
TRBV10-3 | CAISGPYSSGNTIYF
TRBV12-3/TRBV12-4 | CASSGTSDGYTF
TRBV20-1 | CSASPDQPQHF
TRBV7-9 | CASRRGTEQNTEAFF
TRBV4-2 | CASSHKAGGNTGELFF
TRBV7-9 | CASSLSQAQSWDEQFF
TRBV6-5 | CASSSSGTGNEKLFF
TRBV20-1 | CSAGSGGDVTDTQYF
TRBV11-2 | CASNLQGHNYGYTF
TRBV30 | CAWGQGNTEAFF
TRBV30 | CAWSGSGKTGGKQETQYF
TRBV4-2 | CASSQESPGTGNQETQYF
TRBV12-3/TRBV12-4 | CASVMGGSNQPQHF
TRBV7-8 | CASSLSEGINNQPQHF
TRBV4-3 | CASSHAQNYGYTF
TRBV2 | CASSRMRGSNQPQHF
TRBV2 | CASSTTGNYGYTF
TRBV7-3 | CASSLEGLVGETQYF
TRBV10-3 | CAIRLAGGGETQYF
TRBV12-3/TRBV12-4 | CASSPTPPGNTEAFF
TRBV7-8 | CASSLVAGVASYEQYF
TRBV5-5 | CASSLDVGGPYGYTF
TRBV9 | CASSVVLRDSNQPQHF
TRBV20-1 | CSASELGNQETQYF
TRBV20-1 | CSARVKGGVYEKLFF
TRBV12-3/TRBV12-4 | CASSATGGEGQPQHF
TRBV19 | CASSSRQTGELFF
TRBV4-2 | CASSQEPGTDTQYF
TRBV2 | CASLDRGQETQYF
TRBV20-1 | CSTQRDNYNSPLHF
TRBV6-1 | CASSAPGLSFRETQYF
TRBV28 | CASTPLGWGNNNQPQHF
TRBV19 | CASSMGSNTGELFF
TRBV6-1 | CASRGHLQETQYF
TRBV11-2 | CASSAHTEAFF
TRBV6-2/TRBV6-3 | CASRPLPGYLMNTEAFF
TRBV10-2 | CASSESQGSGGYTF
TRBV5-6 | CASSLGGISYEQYF
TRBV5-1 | CASNSGQSKETQYF